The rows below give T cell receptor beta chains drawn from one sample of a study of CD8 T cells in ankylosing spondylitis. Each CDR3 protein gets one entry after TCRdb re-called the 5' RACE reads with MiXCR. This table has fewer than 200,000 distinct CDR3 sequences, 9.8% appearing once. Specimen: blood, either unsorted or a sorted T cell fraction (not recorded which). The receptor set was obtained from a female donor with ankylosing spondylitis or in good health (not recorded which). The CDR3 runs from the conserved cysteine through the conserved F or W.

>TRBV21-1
CASSSYLAGEADTQYF
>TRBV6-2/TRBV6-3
CASSYSLGEDQPQHF
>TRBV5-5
CASSPLLEVFYNEQFF
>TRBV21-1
CASSAQTKGTAAFF
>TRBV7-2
CASSHWRGEAFF
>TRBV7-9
CASSPWDFSYEQYF
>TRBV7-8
CASSLGGQLSYEQYF
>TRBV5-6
CASSAGILCYNEQFF
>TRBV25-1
CASSESSSGNSPLHF
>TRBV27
CASSPGVWGEQYF
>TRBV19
CASSIRHRFMETQYF
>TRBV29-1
CSVGEFGEQYF
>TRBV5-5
CASSFFDRATYEQYF
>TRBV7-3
CASSSTGGGNTEAFF
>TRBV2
CASKAEPSLAGEQFF
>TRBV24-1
CATSDFLAGVDEQFF
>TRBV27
CASSPQPATSKVDTQYF
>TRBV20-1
CSARDRARTRGSEQFF
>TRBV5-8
CASSLDRTPLVTQYF
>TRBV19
CASSIGGLNEQFF
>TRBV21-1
CASPFATPLLNEKLFF
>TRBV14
CASSPGQGDYEQYF
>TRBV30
CACPEAFF
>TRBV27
CASHRGDEQFF
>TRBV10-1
CASSRDLSSYEQYF
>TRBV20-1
CSARRQLNTEAFF
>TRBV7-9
CASSSRGGRSPYEQYF
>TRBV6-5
CASSYRGSSYEQYF
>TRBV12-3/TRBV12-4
CASSLTIYEQYF
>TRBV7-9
CASSIAYIPRETDEQFF
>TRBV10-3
CAINPRASTSTDTQYF
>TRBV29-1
CSCWTSAYEQYF
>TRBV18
CASSPPEGVIAFF
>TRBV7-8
CASSLGLGKDQPQHF
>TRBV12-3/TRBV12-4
CASNLAGDEQFF
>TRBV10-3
CAISLALNEQYF
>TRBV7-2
CASSLDQEDGDYGYTF
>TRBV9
CASSVGPNGQGNNEQFF
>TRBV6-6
CASSPTVQETQYF
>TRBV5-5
CASSWGIVTDTQYF
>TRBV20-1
CSARDRTGGRNQPQHF
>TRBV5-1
CASSQGVEAFF
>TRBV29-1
CSVDKDSKETQYF
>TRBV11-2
CASSPFGGLNTEAFF
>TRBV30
CAWSSTLRSGYTF
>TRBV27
CASMERVGRGALHF
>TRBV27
CASSLGTDQRPQHF